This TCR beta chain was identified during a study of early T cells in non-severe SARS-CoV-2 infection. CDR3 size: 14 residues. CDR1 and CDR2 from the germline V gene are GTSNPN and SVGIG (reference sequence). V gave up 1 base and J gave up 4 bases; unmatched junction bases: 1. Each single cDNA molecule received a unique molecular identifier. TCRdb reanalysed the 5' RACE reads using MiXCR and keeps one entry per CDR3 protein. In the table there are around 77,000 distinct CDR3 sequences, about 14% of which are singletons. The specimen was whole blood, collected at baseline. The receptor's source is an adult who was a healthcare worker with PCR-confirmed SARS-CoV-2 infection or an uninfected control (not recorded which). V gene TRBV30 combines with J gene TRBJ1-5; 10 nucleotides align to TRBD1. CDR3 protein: CAWSGQGANQPQHF. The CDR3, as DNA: TGTGCCTGGAGTGGACAGGGGGCAAATCAGCCCCAGCATTTT.